Presented here are 20 T cell receptor beta chains from one specimen sequenced in a study of early T cells in non-severe SARS-CoV-2 infection. TCRdb itself ran the 5' RACE reads through MiXCR, one entry per CDR3 protein. The data show 75,000 or so distinct CDR3 sequences, over 10% seen once. The sample in question was whole blood, obtained at baseline. These receptors were obtained from an adult who was a healthcare worker with PCR-confirmed SARS-CoV-2 infection or an uninfected control (not recorded which).

The chain is built from TRBV4-1 and TRBJ2-7, with D perhaps TRBD1 (6 bases). CDR1 is MGHRA and CDR2 is YSYEKL in the germline V gene. The V end was cut by 5 bases, the J end by 3 bases, with 8 bases between. This CDR3 contains 12 residues. For the CDR3, the DNA is TGCGCCAGCAGCGGACAGCTCTACGAGCAGTACTTC. As protein: CASSGQLYEQYF.

This clonotype came up many times. The chain joins TRBV20-1 to TRBJ1-2; a weak D match, TRBD1 (6 bases). V was cut by 1 base and J by 2 bases, with 14 bases left in between. Germline V gives CDR1 DFQATT, CDR2 SNEGSKA (reference sequence). The CDR3 spans 15 residues. As DNA, the CDR3 is TGCAGTGCTAGAGGGGGGGCCTGGGCAAACTATGGCTACACCTTC. This encodes CSARGGAWANYGYTF.

This chain connects TRBV14 to TRBJ2-2; 9 nucleotides agree with TRBD2. This CDR3 has 16 amino acids. The germline gives CDR1 SGHDN, CDR2 FVKESK. The ends lost 5 bases at V and 4 bases at J; junction bases unmatched: 8. As DNA, the CDR3 is TGTGCCAGCAGCAATAGACTAGCGGCAGTCACCGGGGAGCTGTTTTTT. Encoded protein: CASSNRLAAVTGELFF. The complete variable domain, with remaining parts taken from reference TRBV14 and TRBJ2-2, reads EAGVTQFPSHSVIEKGQTVTLRCDPISGHDNLYWYRRVMGKEIKFLLHFVKESKQDESGMPNNRFLAERTGGTYSTLKVQPAELEDSGVYFCASSNRLAAVTGELFFGEGSRLTVL.

This clonotype came up a few times. The chain is built from TRBV7-9 and TRBJ2-3; D possibly matches TRBD1 or TRBD2 (5 bases each). CDR1 SEHNR and CDR2 FQNEAQ come from the germline V gene (reference sequence). Between the trimmed V and J ends, which lost 0 bases and 5 bases, there was a span of 9 bases. The CDR3 spans 14 residues. The CDR3 nucleotides are TGTGCCAGCAGCTTAGCGGGACGGGGAGATACGCAGTATTTT. This encodes CASSLAGRGDTQYF.

This chain joins TRBV20-1 and TRBJ1-2; no reliable D call. The germline CDR1 and CDR2 sequences are DFQATT and SNEGSKA (reference sequence). V was pared by 6 bases and J by 4 bases, with 21 bases between. The CDR3 spans 15 residues. CDR3 residues: CSAPPFRAIGYGYTF. CDR3 bases: TGCAGTGCGCCCCCCTTTAGGGCGATTGGCTATGGCTACACCTTC.

The V and J genes are TRBV18 and TRBJ2-7; TRBD2 aligns across 12 bases. V shed 5 bases and J 2 bases; nucleotides not matched to a gene: 7. The CDR3 runs 16 residues. Germline values: CDR1 KGHSH, CDR2 LQKENI. The CDR3 region is CASSALLAGGTYEQYF. Written as DNA, the CDR3 is TGTGCCAGCTCAGCTCTACTAGCGGGGGGTACCTACGAGCAGTACTTC.

This clonotype showed up just a few times. V usage is TRBV14 and J usage is TRBJ2-3, with unresolved D. Between the trimmed V and J ends, which lost 1 base and 4 bases, there was a span of 6 bases. Germline-derived CDR1 and CDR2 are SGHDN and FVKESK. The length of the CDR3 is 13 residues. CDR3 nucleotide sequence: TGTGCCAGCAGCCAAGTCAACGCAGATACGCAGTATTTT. This codes for CASSQVNADTQYF.

The chain uses TRBV12-3 or TRBV12-4 and TRBJ1-2; tentative D call: TRBD1 (5 bases). Trimming removed 5 bases from V and 5 bases from J, with 18 bases in between. The CDR3 is made up of 15 amino acids. CDR3 nucleotide sequence: TGTGCCAGCAGTCCCCCTTGGGGGTCCTCTTATGGCTACACCTTC. Its translation: CASSPPWGSSYGYTF.

This clonotype was recorded a few times. This sequence joins TRBV9 and TRBJ2-3, with D tentatively TRBD1 (6 bases). Germline CDR1 SGDLS, CDR2 YYNGEE. With 4 bases removed from V and 2 bases from J, the gap between germline ends came to 14 bases. The CDR3 is made up of 15 amino acids. CDR3 DNA sequence: TGTGCCAGCAGCCCAGGGGAGAGCTTCACAGATACGCAGTATTTT. It yields the protein CASSPGESFTDTQYF.

This clonotype has ten or more counts. This sequence joins TRBV7-6 and TRBJ2-1; 8 bases agree with TRBD2. Trimming took 5 bases from V and 0 from J; bases not matched to a gene: 6. The CDR3 length is 16 residues. Germline assignment: CDR1 SGHVS and CDR2 FNYEAQ. Here the CDR3 reads CASSAYSGDSYNEQFF. The CDR3 DNA follows: TGTGCCAGCAGCGCCTATAGCGGGGACTCCTACAATGAGCAGTTCTTC.

This clonotype was recorded many times. The chain has TRBV5-1 and TRBJ2-3; D may be TRBD2 (6 bases). Trimming pared 2 bases from V and 4 bases from J, leaving 14 bases between. The germline gives CDR1 SGHRS, CDR2 YFSETQ. The length of the CDR3 is 15 residues. The CDR3 region has the DNA TGCGCCAGCAGCTTTAGCGGTTCAACGGCAGATACGCAGTATTTT. Its protein is CASSFSGSTADTQYF.

This clonotype was counted only a few times. CDR3 residues: CASRPDSRYGYTF. The CDR3 coding sequence is TGTGCCAGCAGGCCCGACAGTCGCTATGGCTACACCTTC. The V call is TRBV12-3 or TRBV12-4, the J call TRBJ1-2; possibly TRBD1 for D (5 bases). The length of the CDR3 is 13 residues. The V end was cut by 6 bases, the J end by 4 bases, with 12 bases between.

A few counts support this clonotype. The genes are TRBV5-1 and TRBJ2-4; no reliable D call. Germline values: CDR1 SGHRS, CDR2 YFSETQ. This CDR3 is 13 amino acids long. Trimming cost V 2 bases and J 6 bases, with 9 bases left between them. The CDR3 here is CASSFGSRNIQYF. The DNA for the CDR3 is TGCGCCAGCAGCTTCGGTTCTCGAAACATTCAGTACTTC.

This clonotype was observed a handful of times. The rearrangement joins TRBV4-1 to TRBJ1-4; D uncertain. The V gene lost 5 bases and the J gene lost 3 bases, with 13 bases spanning the gap. The CDR3 is 15 residues long. Germline V lookup: CDR1 MGHRA, CDR2 YSYEKL. CDR3 loop: CASSYEGAANEKLFF. The CDR3 DNA follows: TGCGCCAGCAGCTACGAGGGCGCGGCTAATGAAAAACTGTTTTTT.

This clonotype was observed many times. The CDR3 reads CATSGWTGPSTDTQYF. CDR3 coding DNA: TGTGCCACCAGTGGATGGACAGGGCCCAGCACAGATACGCAGTATTTT. The V call is TRBV24-1, the J call TRBJ2-3, with 8 positions matching TRBD1. V lost 5 bases to trimming and J lost 0 bases; unmatched junction nucleotides: 6. The germline V gene has CDR1 KGHDR and CDR2 SFDVKD. This CDR3 is 16 amino acids long.

Written as DNA, the CDR3 is TGTGCCAGCAGTCGAAACACTGAAGCTTTCTTT. Translating it yields CASSRNTEAFF. The rearrangement joins TRBV12-3 or TRBV12-4 to TRBJ1-1; D unclear. Trimming left V 5 bases short and J 2 bases short, with 3 bases between. The CDR3 totals 11 residues.

The chain links TRBV19 to TRBJ2-2; no firm D call. The CDR3 totals 13 residues. Germline V gene lookup returns CDR1 LNHDA and CDR2 SQIVND (reference sequence). V lost 9 bases, J lost 5 bases, and 13 bases lay in between. The CDR3 region is CASSSIRTGELFF. CDR3 nucleotides: TGTGCCAGCAGTTCAATCCGAACCGGGGAGCTGTTTTTT. Full variable domain (missing parts from reference TRBV19 and TRBJ2-2): DGGITQSPKYLFRKEGQNVTLSCEQNLNHDAMYWYRQDPGQGLRLIYYSQIVNDFQKGDIAEGYSVSREKKESFPLTVTSAQKNPTAFYLCASSSIRTGELFFGEGSRLTVL.

The table lists this clonotype with a few counts. In DNA form, the CDR3 reads TGTGCCAGCAGGAAGCTAGCGGTGGGGCAGTTCTTC. As protein: CASRKLAVGQFF. J is TRBJ2-1 and V is TRBV2, with 7 bases aligning to TRBD2. CDR1 and CDR2 from the germline V gene are SNHLY and FYNNEI. The CDR3 has 12 residues. With 6 bases clipped from V and 12 bases from J, the junction kept 8 bases outside the gene matches.

In this sample, this clonotype turned up many times. The gene calls are TRBV5-5 and TRBJ1-2, with 8 bases aligning to TRBD1. The ends lost 4 bases at V and 4 bases at J; junction bases unmatched: 6. The CDR3 is made up of 14 amino acids. The germline V gene encodes CDR1 SGHKS and CDR2 YYEKEE (reference sequence). The CDR3 is CASSVTGEGYGYTF. CDR3 DNA: TGTGCCAGCAGCGTGACAGGGGAGGGCTATGGCTACACCTTC.

At least ten counts were recorded for this clonotype. J is TRBJ2-5 and V is TRBV7-9; TRBD2 might be the D (7 bases). Trimming shortened V by 5 bases and J by 5 bases, and 15 bases separated the two germline ends. This CDR3 has 14 residues. Germline V gene data show CDR1 as SEHNR and CDR2 as FQNEAQ (reference sequence). The CDR3 region is CASSPYGGRETQYF. CDR3 DNA: TGTGCCAGCAGCCCTTACGGGGGGCGGGAGACCCAGTACTTC.